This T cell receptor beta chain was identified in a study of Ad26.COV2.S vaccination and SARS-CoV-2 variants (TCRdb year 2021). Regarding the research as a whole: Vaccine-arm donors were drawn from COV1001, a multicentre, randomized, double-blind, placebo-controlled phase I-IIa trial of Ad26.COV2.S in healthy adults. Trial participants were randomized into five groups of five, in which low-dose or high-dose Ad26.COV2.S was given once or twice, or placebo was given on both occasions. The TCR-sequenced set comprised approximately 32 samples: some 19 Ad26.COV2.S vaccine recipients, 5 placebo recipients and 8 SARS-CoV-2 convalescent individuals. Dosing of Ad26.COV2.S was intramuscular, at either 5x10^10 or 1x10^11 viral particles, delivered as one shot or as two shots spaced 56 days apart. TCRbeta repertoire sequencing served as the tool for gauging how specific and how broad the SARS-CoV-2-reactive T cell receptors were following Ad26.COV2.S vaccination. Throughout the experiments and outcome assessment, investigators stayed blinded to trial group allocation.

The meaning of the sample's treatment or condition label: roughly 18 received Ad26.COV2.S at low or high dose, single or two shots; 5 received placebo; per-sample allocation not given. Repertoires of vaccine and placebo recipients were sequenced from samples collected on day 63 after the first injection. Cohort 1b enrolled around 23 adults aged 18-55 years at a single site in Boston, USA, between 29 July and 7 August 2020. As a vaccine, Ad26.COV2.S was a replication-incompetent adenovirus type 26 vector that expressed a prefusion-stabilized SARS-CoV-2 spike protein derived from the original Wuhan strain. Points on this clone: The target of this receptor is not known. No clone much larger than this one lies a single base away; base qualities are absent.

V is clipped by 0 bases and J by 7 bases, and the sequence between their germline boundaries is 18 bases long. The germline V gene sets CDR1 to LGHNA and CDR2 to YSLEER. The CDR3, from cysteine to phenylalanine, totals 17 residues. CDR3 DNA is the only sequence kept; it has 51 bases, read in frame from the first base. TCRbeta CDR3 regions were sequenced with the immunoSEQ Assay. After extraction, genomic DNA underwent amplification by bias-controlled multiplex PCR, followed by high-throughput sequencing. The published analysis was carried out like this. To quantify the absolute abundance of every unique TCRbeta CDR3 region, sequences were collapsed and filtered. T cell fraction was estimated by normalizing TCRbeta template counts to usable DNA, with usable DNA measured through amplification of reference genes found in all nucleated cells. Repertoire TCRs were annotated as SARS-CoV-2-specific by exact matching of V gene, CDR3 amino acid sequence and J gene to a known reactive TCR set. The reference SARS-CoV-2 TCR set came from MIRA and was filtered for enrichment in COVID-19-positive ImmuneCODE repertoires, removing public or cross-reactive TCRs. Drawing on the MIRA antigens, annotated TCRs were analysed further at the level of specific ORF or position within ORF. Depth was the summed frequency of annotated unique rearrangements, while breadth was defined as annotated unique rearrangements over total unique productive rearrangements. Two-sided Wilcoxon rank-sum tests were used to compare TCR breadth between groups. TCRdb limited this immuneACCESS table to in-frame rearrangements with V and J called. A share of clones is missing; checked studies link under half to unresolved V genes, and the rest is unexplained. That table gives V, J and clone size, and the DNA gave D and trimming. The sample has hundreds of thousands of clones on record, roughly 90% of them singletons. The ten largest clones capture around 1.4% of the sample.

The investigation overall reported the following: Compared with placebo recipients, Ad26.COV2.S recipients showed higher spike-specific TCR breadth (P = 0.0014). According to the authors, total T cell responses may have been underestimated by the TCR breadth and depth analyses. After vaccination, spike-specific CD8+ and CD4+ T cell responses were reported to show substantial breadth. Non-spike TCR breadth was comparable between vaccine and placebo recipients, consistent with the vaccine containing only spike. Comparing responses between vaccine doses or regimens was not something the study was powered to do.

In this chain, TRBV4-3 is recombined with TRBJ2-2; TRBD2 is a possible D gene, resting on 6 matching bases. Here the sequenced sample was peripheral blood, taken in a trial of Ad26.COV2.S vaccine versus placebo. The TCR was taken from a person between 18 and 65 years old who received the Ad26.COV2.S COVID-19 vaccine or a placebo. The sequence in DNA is TGCGCCAGCAGCCAAGATCTTCCAGCGGGTGTCCTCGGGGAGCTGTTTTTT. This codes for CASSQDLPAGVLGELFF.